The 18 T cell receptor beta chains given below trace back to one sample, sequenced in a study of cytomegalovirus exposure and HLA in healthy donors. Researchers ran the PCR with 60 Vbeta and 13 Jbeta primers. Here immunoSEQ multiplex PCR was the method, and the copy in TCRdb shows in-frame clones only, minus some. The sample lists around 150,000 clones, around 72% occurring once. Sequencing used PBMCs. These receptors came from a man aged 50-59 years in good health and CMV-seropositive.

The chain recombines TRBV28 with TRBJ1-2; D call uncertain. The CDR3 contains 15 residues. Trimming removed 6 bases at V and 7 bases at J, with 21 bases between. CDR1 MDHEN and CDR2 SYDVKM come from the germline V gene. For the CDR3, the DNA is TGTGCCAGCAGCCCGATATCGGGAGGGTGGAGTGGCTACACCTTC. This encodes CASSPISGGWSGYTF.

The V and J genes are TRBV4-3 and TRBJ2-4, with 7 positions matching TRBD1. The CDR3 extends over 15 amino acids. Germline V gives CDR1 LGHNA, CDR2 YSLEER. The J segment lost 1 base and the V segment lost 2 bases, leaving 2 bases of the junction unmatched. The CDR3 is CASSQMDRAKNIQYF. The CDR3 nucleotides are TGCGCCAGCAGCCAAATGGACAGGGCCAAAAACATTCAGTACTTC.

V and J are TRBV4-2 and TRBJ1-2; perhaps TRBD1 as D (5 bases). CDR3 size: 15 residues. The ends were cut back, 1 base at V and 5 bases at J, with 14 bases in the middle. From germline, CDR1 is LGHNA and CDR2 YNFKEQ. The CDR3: CASSQGPRVDYGYTF. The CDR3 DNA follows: TGTGCCAGCAGCCAAGGTCCCAGGGTTGATTATGGCTACACCTTC.

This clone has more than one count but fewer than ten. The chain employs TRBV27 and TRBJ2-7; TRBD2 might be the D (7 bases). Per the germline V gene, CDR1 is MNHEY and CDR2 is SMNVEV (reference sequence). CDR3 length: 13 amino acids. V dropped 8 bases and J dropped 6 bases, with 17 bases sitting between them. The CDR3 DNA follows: TGTGCCAGCCGGAGGGGGGGGGCCTCCGAGCAGTACTTC. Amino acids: CASRRGGASEQYF.

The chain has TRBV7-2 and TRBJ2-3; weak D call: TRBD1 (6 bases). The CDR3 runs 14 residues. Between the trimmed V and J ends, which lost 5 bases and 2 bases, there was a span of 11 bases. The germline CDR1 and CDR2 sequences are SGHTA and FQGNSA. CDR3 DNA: TGTGCCAGCAGCGTCCAGGGGACCACAGATACGCAGTATTTT. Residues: CASSVQGTTDTQYF.

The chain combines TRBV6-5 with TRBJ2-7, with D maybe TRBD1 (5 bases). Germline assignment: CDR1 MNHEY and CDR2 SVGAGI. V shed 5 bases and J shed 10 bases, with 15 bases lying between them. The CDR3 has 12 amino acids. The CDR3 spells CASSIDPGFQYF. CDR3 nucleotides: TGTGCCAGCAGTATCGACCCAGGGTTCCAGTACTTC.

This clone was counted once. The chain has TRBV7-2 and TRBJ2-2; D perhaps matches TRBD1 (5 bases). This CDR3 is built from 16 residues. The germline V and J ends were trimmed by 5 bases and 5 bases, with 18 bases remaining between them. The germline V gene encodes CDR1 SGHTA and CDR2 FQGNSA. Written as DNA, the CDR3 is TGTGCCAGCAGCCCAAGGGGAAAGGGAAAAACCGGGGAGCTGTTTTTT. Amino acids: CASSPRGKGKTGELFF.

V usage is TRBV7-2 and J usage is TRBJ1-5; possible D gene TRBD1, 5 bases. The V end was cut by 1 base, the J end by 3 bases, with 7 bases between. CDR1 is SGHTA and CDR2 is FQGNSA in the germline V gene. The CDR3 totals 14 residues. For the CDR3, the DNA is TGTGCCAGCAGCTTAGGGGGGGTCAATCAGCCCCAGCATTTT. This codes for CASSLGGVNQPQHF.

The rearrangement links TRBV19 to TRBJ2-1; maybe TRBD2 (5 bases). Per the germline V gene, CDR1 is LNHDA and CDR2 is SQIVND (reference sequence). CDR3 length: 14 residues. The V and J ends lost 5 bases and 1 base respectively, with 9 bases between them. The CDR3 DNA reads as TGTGCCAGTAGTCGGCGGGTGTCCTACAATGAGCAGTTCTTC. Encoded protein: CASSRRVSYNEQFF. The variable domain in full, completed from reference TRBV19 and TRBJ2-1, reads DGGITQSPKYLFRKEGQNVTLSCEQNLNHDAMYWYRQDPGQGLRLIYYSQIVNDFQKGDIAEGYSVSREKKESFPLTVTSAQKNPTAFYLCASSRRVSYNEQFFGPGTRLTVL.

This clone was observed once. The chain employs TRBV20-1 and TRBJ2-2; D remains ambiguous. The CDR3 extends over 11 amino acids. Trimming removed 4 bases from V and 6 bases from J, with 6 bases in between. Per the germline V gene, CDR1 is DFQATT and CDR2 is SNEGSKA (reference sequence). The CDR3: CSAIIAGELFF. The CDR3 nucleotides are TGCAGTGCTATAATCGCCGGGGAGCTGTTTTTT.

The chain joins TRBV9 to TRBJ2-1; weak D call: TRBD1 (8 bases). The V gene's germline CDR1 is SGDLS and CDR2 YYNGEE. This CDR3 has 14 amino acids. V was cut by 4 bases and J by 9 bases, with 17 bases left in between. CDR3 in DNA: TGTGCCAGCAGCCTCCGGACAGGGAGGGGTGAGCAGTTCTTC. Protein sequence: CASSLRTGRGEQFF. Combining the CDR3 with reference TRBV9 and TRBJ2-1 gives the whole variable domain DSGVTQTPKHLITATGQRVTLRCSPRSGDLSVYWYQQSLDQGLQFLIQYYNGEERAKGNILERFSAQQFPDLHSELNLSSLELGDSALYFCASSLRTGRGEQFFGPGTRLTVL.

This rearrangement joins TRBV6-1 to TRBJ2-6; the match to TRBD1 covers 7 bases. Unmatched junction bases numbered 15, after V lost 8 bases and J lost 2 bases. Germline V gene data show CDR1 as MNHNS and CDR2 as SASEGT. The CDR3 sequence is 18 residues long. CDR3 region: CASRAQVGGPPGANVLTF. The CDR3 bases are TGTGCCAGCCGTGCCCAAGTAGGGGGCCCCCCTGGGGCCAACGTCCTGACTTTC.

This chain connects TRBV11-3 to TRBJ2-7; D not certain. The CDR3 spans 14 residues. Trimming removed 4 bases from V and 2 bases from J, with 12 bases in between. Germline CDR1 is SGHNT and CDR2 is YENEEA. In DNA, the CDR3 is TGTGCCAGCAGCTCAATAGGCGGCCCCTACGAGCAGTACTTC. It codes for CASSSIGGPYEQYF.

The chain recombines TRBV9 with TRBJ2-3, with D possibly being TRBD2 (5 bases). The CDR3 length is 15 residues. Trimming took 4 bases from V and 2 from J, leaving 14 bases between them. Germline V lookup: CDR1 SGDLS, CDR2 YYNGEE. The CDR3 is CASSTFPGSTDTQYF. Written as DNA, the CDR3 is TGTGCCAGCAGCACATTTCCGGGATCCACAGATACGCAGTATTTT.

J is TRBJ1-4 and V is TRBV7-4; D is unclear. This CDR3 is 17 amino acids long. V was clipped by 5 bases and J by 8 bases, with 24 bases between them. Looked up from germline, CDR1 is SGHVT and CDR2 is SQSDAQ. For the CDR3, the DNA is TGTGCCAGCAGCCCTGGAGAGGGTTGGTTGCGAGAAGAAAAACTGTTTTTT. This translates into CASSPGEGWLREEKLFF. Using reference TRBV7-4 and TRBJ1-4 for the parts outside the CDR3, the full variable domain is GAGVSQSPRYKVAKRGRDVALRCDSISGHVTLYWYRQTLGQGSEVLTYSQSDAQRDKSGRPSGRFSAERPERSVSTLKIQRTEQGDSAVYLCASSPGEGWLREEKLFFGSGTQLSVL.

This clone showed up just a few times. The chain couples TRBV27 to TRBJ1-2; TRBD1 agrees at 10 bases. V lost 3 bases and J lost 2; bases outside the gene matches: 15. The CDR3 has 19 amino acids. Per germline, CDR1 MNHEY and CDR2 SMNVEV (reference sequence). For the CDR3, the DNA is TGTGCCAGCAGTTTTGTGACAGGGGGCAGTGGACTAGGAAACTATGGCTACACCTTC. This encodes CASSFVTGGSGLGNYGYTF.

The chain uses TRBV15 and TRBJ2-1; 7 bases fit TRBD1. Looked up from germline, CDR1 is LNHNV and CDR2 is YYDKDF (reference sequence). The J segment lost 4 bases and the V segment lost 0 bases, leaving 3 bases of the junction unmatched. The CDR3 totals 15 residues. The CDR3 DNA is TGTGCCACCAGCAGAGATTCGGACAGGTACAATGAGCAGTTCTTC. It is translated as CATSRDSDRYNEQFF.

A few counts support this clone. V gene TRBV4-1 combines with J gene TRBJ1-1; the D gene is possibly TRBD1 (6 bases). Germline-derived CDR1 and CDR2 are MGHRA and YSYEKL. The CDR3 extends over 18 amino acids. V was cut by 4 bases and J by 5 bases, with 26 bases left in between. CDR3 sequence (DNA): TGCGCCAGCAGCCGCGGAAACGGACAGTTAAAGAGGGGGACTGAAGCTTTCTTT. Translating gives CASSRGNGQLKRGTEAFF.